The 30 T cell receptor beta chains presented below share a single source sample, sequenced in a study of blood T cells in healthy people across ages (dated by TCRdb to the mid-2010s). The library was built by means of 5' RACE. Sequencing instrument: Illumina HiSeq 2500. A second PCR of about 6 to 11 cycles was run with a J-beta primer mix and a sample-barcoded 5' primer. Clones were called with MiXCR by TCRdb after fastp trimmed the public reads at Q25, and only in-frame beta chains were retained. Identical CDR3 protein sequences are pooled into one entry, listed with their most common genes and DNA. The sample records around 1.5 million distinct CDR3 sequences, about 31% of which are singletons. Jointly, the top ten make up 11% of the sample. Sequenced input: blood. The source is a woman in her thirties in good health.

This clonotype came up many times. The chain recombines TRBV9 with TRBJ2-7; tentatively, D is TRBD2 (5 bases). This CDR3 has 14 amino acids. V shed 0 bases and J shed 4 bases, with 11 bases lying between them. The germline gives CDR1 SGDLS, CDR2 YYNGEE. For the CDR3, the DNA is TGTGCCAGCAGCGTAGGGGGATCGGGATACGAGCAGTACTTC. Translated, it gives CASSVGGSGYEQYF. The variable domain in full, with the rest retrieved from reference TRBV9 and TRBJ2-7, is DSGVTQTPKHLITATGQRVTLRCSPRSGDLSVYWYQQSLDQGLQFLIQYYNGEERAKGNILERFSAQQFPDLHSELNLSSLELGDSALYFCASSVGGSGYEQYFGPGTRLTVT.

The rearrangement links TRBV5-1 to TRBJ2-1, with no clear D. The CDR3 contains 14 residues. Germline V gene data show CDR1 as SGHRS and CDR2 as YFSETQ. V gave up 5 bases and J gave up 3 bases, with 12 bases separating them. CDR3 sequence: CASSSDGHYNEQFF. CDR3 coding DNA: TGCGCCAGCAGTTCGGACGGTCACTACAATGAGCAGTTCTTC.

There are many counts of this clonotype. This chain uses TRBV10-3 with TRBJ1-2; D uncertain. Germline CDR1 and CDR2: ENHRY and SYGVKD. V gave up 11 bases and J gave up 3 bases, with 13 bases separating them. CDR3 length equals 12 residues. CDR3 protein: CAASETYYGYTF. The CDR3 DNA reads as TGTGCCGCATCAGAGACCTACTATGGCTACACCTTC.

Only a few counts were recorded for this clonotype. The gene calls are TRBV29-1 and TRBJ2-3; D gene unclear. The germline V gene encodes CDR1 SQVTM and CDR2 ANQGSEA. V was trimmed by 3 bases and J by 6 bases, leaving 16 bases between them. The CDR3 is made up of 14 amino acids. The CDR3 spells CSVDIGPTPDTQYF. CDR3 bases: TGCAGCGTTGATATAGGACCGACCCCGGATACGCAGTATTTT.

The table lists this clonotype with many counts. This chain connects TRBV6-2 or TRBV6-3 to TRBJ1-5; 9 bases line up with TRBD1. V shed 5 bases, J shed 8 bases, and the junction held 10 bases outside the gene matches. The CDR3 is made up of 15 amino acids. Germline V gene lookup returns CDR1 MNHEY and CDR2 SVGEGT. As DNA, the CDR3 is TGTGCCAGCAGTGTCGGACAGGGGTTTCGGAAGCCCCAGCATTTT. It is translated as CASSVGQGFRKPQHF.

This clonotype has more than one count but fewer than ten. The chain joins TRBV20-1 to TRBJ2-1; the D gene is possibly TRBD1 (5 bases). V was trimmed by 0 bases and J by 3 bases, leaving 18 bases between them. CDR1 DFQATT and CDR2 SNEGSKA come from the germline V gene (reference sequence). The CDR3 is 17 residues long. CDR3 sequence: CSARDLGERQLYNEQFF. The CDR3 bases are TGCAGTGCTAGAGATCTCGGAGAGAGACAGCTCTACAATGAGCAGTTCTTC.

This clonotype showed up just a few times. CDR3 amino acids: CASSQEQAYNEQFF. In DNA form, the CDR3 reads TGCGCCAGCAGCCAAGAGCAGGCCTACAATGAGCAGTTCTTC. The chain employs TRBV4-1 and TRBJ2-1; D is ambiguous. Between the trimmed V and J ends, which lost 0 bases and 2 bases, there was a span of 5 bases. Germline CDR1 is MGHRA and CDR2 is YSYEKL. This CDR3 region has 14 residues.

The sample holds a few counts of this clonotype. The V gene is TRBV28, the J gene TRBJ2-7; TRBD2 agrees at 9 bases. Germline values: CDR1 MDHEN, CDR2 SYDVKM. Trimming at V came to 5 bases and at J to 0 bases, leaving 17 bases not matched to a gene. CDR3 length equals 19 residues. The CDR3 region is CASSPPSIAGERSSYEQYF. The CDR3, as DNA: TGTGCCAGCAGTCCCCCATCGATAGCGGGAGAGAGGAGCTCCTACGAGCAGTACTTC.

This clonotype was seen ten or more times. This chain uses TRBV12-3 or TRBV12-4 with TRBJ1-6; D call uncertain. V was shortened by 3 bases and J by 13 bases, with 16 bases between the two germline ends. The CDR3 has 14 amino acids. CDR3 nucleotide sequence: TGTGCCAGCAGTTTGGGCGGAAATCATGACCCCCTCCACTTT. It yields the protein CASSLGGNHDPLHF.

As regards this clonotype: The junction differs from germline at one of its ends, possibly a read error. This chain joins TRBV12-3 or TRBV12-4 and TRBJ2-3, with TRBD2 identical over 11 bases. The CDR3 runs 17 residues. CDR3 nucleotides: TGTGCCAGCAGTGTCTTGGGACTAGCGGTGAGAACAGATACGCAATATTTT. Translation: CASSVLGLAVRTDTQYF.

This clonotype was observed at least ten times. The chain combines TRBV12-3 or TRBV12-4 with TRBJ2-3; D unclear. The CDR3 is 13 residues long. V lost 3 bases to trimming and J lost 2 bases, with 6 bases between them. As DNA, the CDR3 is TGTGCCAGCAGTTTCCTAGACACAGATACGCAGTATTTT. Protein: CASSFLDTDTQYF.

There are a few counts of this clonotype. The chain couples TRBV3-1 to TRBJ2-7; either TRBD1 or TRBD2 may fit D (7 bases each). There are 16 residues in the CDR3. Per germline, CDR1 LGHDT and CDR2 YNNKEL (reference sequence). The ends were cut back, 4 bases at V and 2 bases at J, with 18 bases in the middle. This chain's CDR3 is CASSPTMTGRAYEQYF. CDR3 nucleotides: TGTGCCAGCAGCCCGACGATGACAGGGAGGGCCTACGAGCAGTACTTC.

The chain's CDR3 is CSARDRGIVYGYTF. The CDR3 nucleotides are TGCAGTGCTAGAGATCGGGGGATTGTCTATGGCTACACCTTC. This sequence joins TRBV20-1 and TRBJ1-2; weak D call: TRBD1 (5 bases). Germline loops: CDR1 DFQATT, CDR2 SNEGSKA (reference sequence). CDR3 length: 14 amino acids. V shed 0 bases and J shed 4 bases, with 12 bases lying between them.

This clonotype was observed a few times. J is TRBJ1-1 and V is TRBV29-1, with D possibly TRBD1 on 5 matching bases. This CDR3 contains 13 residues. Germline V gene data show CDR1 as SQVTM and CDR2 as ANQGSEA. Trimming shortened V by 6 bases and J by 0 bases, and 11 bases separated the two germline ends. CDR3 sequence: CSVNTGVNTEAFF. The CDR3 DNA follows: TGCAGCGTCAACACAGGAGTGAACACTGAAGCTTTCTTT.

This rearrangement joins TRBV2 to TRBJ2-3; the D gene could be TRBD1 or TRBD2 (5 bases each). CDR1 SNHLY and CDR2 FYNNEI come from the germline V gene. V lost 8 bases and J 4 bases, leaving 13 bases between the germline ends. This CDR3 contains 13 residues. The CDR3 region has the DNA TGTGCCAGCCTGGGACGGCTGGCAGATACGCAGTATTTT. Its translation: CASLGRLADTQYF. Using reference TRBV2 and TRBJ2-3 for the parts outside the CDR3, the full variable domain is EPEVTQTPSHQVTQMGQEVILRCVPISNHLYFYWYRQILGQKVEFLVSFYNNEISEKSEIFDDQFSVERPDGSNFTLKIRSTKLEDSAMYFCASLGRLADTQYFGPGTRLTVL.

The chain links TRBV12-3 or TRBV12-4 to TRBJ2-5, with a weak D call TRBD1 (6 bases). The better agreement between TRBJ2-7 and the DNA end casts doubt on the J call. This CDR3 has 16 residues. The CDR3 spells CASSFPPRGTNYEQYF. CDR3 nucleotide sequence: TGTGCCAGCAGTTTTCCCCCCCGAGGGACAAACTACGAGCAGTACTTC.

This clonotype was detected many times. This chain links TRBV11-1 with TRBJ2-7; tentative D call: TRBD2 (5 bases). The germline gives CDR1 SGHAT, CDR2 FQDESV (reference sequence). The germline V and J ends were trimmed by 3 bases and 0 bases, with 12 bases remaining between them. This CDR3 comprises 15 residues. CDR3 DNA sequence: TGTGCCAGCAGCTTCGGGGTCCTCGGCTCCTACGAGCAGTACTTC. As protein: CASSFGVLGSYEQYF.

This clonotype was detected a few times. The chain employs TRBV5-1 and TRBJ1-5; tentatively, D is TRBD1 (5 bases). This CDR3 has 14 residues. Trimming left V 4 bases short and J 5 bases short, with 13 bases between. Per germline, CDR1 SGHRS and CDR2 YFSETQ. The CDR3 DNA is TGCGCCAGCAGCGACGGGGGGATAGATCAGCCCCAGCATTTT. Translating gives CASSDGGIDQPQHF.

The genes are TRBV6-6 and TRBJ1-4, with 10 bases aligning to TRBD1. V shed 10 bases, J shed 7 bases, and the junction held 18 bases outside the gene matches. Germline loops: CDR1 MNHNY, CDR2 SVGAGI (reference sequence). This CDR3 spans 17 amino acids. The CDR3 nucleotides read TGTGCCACGGCCGCGGGGACAGGGGTTAGCTTGGGTGAAAAACTGTTTTTT. As protein: CATAAGTGVSLGEKLFF.

V gene TRBV11-1 combines with J gene TRBJ2-1; TRBD2 aligns across 8 bases. Trimming removed 2 bases from V and 8 bases from J; junction bases left unmatched: 14. The CDR3 loop spans 17 amino acids. Germline-derived CDR1 and CDR2 are SGHAT and FQDESV (reference sequence). Here the CDR3 reads CASSLLSWRGAEDEQFF. DNA for the CDR3: TGTGCCAGCAGCTTATTGAGCTGGCGGGGGGCTGAAGATGAGCAGTTCTTC.

This clonotype was observed a handful of times. The CDR3: CASAGRNSYEQYF. The CDR3 DNA follows: TGTGCCAGCGCGGGACGGAACTCCTACGAGCAGTACTTC. This chain links TRBV6-4 with TRBJ2-7; a weak D match, TRBD2 (6 bases). The CDR3 spans 13 residues. The germline V and J ends were trimmed by 8 bases and 0 bases, with 11 bases remaining between them. Germline V gives CDR1 MRHNA, CDR2 SNTAGT.

The chain recombines TRBV27 with TRBJ1-6; the D is unclear. Between the trimmed V and J ends, which lost 3 bases and 13 bases, there was a span of 19 bases. The CDR3 contains 15 residues. CDR1 MNHEY and CDR2 SMNVEV come from the germline V gene (reference sequence). The CDR3 spells CASSFSLLGRPPLHF. The CDR3 nucleotides read TGTGCCAGCAGTTTTTCACTTCTCGGGCGGCCCCCCCTCCACTTT.

This chain uses TRBV20-1 with TRBJ2-3; 10 bases agree with TRBD2. This CDR3 spans 12 amino acids. Germline V gives CDR1 DFQATT, CDR2 SNEGSKA (reference sequence). DNA of the CDR3: TGCATCCCCGGGACTAGCGAAGATACGCAGTATTTT. Translated, it gives CIPGTSEDTQYF.

This chain connects TRBV20-1 to TRBJ2-4; 7 bases agree with TRBD1. The J call is doubtful: the DNA matches TRBJ2-7 better. CDR3 length equals 12 residues. Germline V gene sequence: CDR1 DFQATT, CDR2 SNEGSKA (reference sequence). Here the CDR3 reads CSATDRDYEQYF. CDR3 bases: TGCAGTGCTACTGACAGGGACTACGAGCAGTACTTC.

This clonotype came up a few times. The chain is built from TRBV18 and TRBJ1-5; no clear D. The CDR3 runs to 15 residues. V lost 2 bases, J lost 2 bases, and 10 bases lay in between. Germline V gene data show CDR1 as KGHSH and CDR2 as LQKENI. In DNA, the CDR3 is TGTGCCAGCTCACCAGCCCCGGCGGGCAATCAGCCCCAGCATTTT. This gives the protein CASSPAPAGNQPQHF.

The genes are TRBV5-1 and TRBJ2-1; TRBD2 matches at 11 bases. Trimming removed 7 bases from V and 7 bases from J; junction bases left unmatched: 10. The CDR3 contains 15 residues. Germline V gene lookup returns CDR1 SGHRS and CDR2 YFSETQ. The CDR3 protein is CASGMAASGGNEQFF. CDR3 DNA sequence: TGCGCCAGCGGCATGGCGGCTAGCGGGGGGAATGAGCAGTTCTTC.

The rearrangement links TRBV18 to TRBJ2-7; possible D gene TRBD2, 5 bases. V was trimmed by 5 bases and J by 7 bases, leaving 15 bases between them. Germline V CDR1 and CDR2: KGHSH, LQKENI. This CDR3 is built from 13 residues. CDR3 bases: TGTGCCAGCTCAGAGGGCTGGACGTGGGAGCAGTACTTC. It encodes CASSEGWTWEQYF.

Notes on this clonotype: Given the absence of the conserved phenylalanine or tryptophan at the CDR3 end, a read error is likely. The chain uses TRBV20-1 and TRBJ1-4; 10 bases are a match to TRBD1. V lost 5 bases and J lost 3; bases outside the gene matches: 9. The length of the CDR3 is 16 residues. Germline-derived CDR1 and CDR2 are DFQATT and SNEGSKA (reference sequence). CDR3 sequence reads: CSARKTGTGANEKLFL. The CDR3 DNA sequence: TGCAGTGCTCGTAAGACCGGGACAGGGGCTAATGAAAAACTGTTTTTG.

The rearrangement uses TRBV5-1 and TRBJ1-2, with D tentatively TRBD1 (5 bases). V gave up 0 bases and J gave up 11 bases, with 11 bases separating them. CDR3 length: 12 residues. Germline loops: CDR1 SGHRS, CDR2 YFSETQ. The CDR3 region has the DNA TGCGCCAGCAGCTTGGGGGGGACGGAGTACACCTTC. Translation gives CASSLGGTEYTF.

This clonotype has only a few counts. The chain joins TRBV12-3 or TRBV12-4 to TRBJ2-1, with unresolved D. CDR3 size: 13 residues. Deletions cut 6 bases from V and 8 bases from J, with 14 bases between. The CDR3 protein is CASSSPLPDEQFF. In nucleotides, the CDR3 is TGTGCCAGCAGCTCCCCCCTCCCGGATGAGCAGTTCTTC.